The 13 T cell receptor beta chains below all came from one sample that was sequenced in a study of blood T cell repertoires in COVID-19. The protocol was immunoSEQ multiplex PCR, while the TCRdb copy is restricted to in-frame clones and leaves out a portion. Seen here are about 160,000 clones, approximately 80% observed once, and the top ten hold nearly 8%. The sequenced sample consisted of PBMCs or T cells enriched from blood (not recorded which). The source is a woman aged 50 to 65 who had recovered from COVID-19.

The V gene is TRBV6-5, the J gene TRBJ2-1; TRBD2 matches at 8 bases. Germline V lookup: CDR1 MNHEY, CDR2 SVGAGI. The J segment lost 9 bases and the V segment lost 5 bases, leaving 9 bases of the junction unmatched. This CDR3 contains 14 residues. CDR3 amino acids: CASSQPGAGGEQFF. The CDR3 DNA follows: TGTGCCAGCAGTCAGCCCGGGGCGGGGGGTGAGCAGTTCTTC.

The genes are TRBV7-9 and TRBJ1-1, with 7 nucleotides matching TRBD1. This CDR3 spans 15 amino acids. CDR1 is SEHNR and CDR2 is FQNEAQ in the germline V gene (reference sequence). Trimming cost V 5 bases and J 4 bases; bases outside gene matches: 10. The CDR3 reads CASSQVQGLFTEAFF. In DNA form, the CDR3 reads TGTGCCAGCAGCCAAGTACAGGGGTTGTTCACTGAAGCTTTCTTT.

This clone was recorded a few times. The genes are TRBV7-2 and TRBJ2-7, with 9 bases fitting TRBD2. Trimming cost V 1 base and J 4 bases; bases outside gene matches: 5. The CDR3 extends over 15 amino acids. Germline values: CDR1 SGHTA, CDR2 FQGNSA. The CDR3 spells CASSLDSGSGYEQYF. CDR3 in DNA: TGTGCCAGCAGCTTAGATAGCGGGAGCGGTTACGAGCAGTACTTC. Full variable domain (remainder filled in from reference TRBV7-2 and TRBJ2-7): GAGVSQSPSNKVTEKGKDVELRCDPISGHTALYWYRQSLGQGLEFLIYFQGNSAPDKSGLPSDRFSAERTGGSVSTLTIQRTQQEDSAVYLCASSLDSGSGYEQYFGPGTRLTVT.

The chain recombines TRBV9 with TRBJ2-1, with D maybe TRBD1 (8 bases). V was trimmed by 0 bases and J by 4 bases, leaving 14 bases between them. The CDR3 totals 16 residues. The germline gives CDR1 SGDLS, CDR2 YYNGEE. CDR3 bases: TGTGCCAGCAGCGTAGGGGGGGGACAGGCTTACAATGAGCAGTTCTTC. It is translated as CASSVGGGQAYNEQFF.

V is TRBV19 and J is TRBJ1-2; D is uncertain. The CDR3 covers 14 residues. Looked up from germline, CDR1 is LNHDA and CDR2 is SQIVND (reference sequence). V was cut by 9 bases and J by 1 base, with 15 bases left in between. CDR3 DNA sequence: TGTGCCAGCCTCAATACGGGAGTTAACTATGGCTACACCTTC. This encodes CASLNTGVNYGYTF.

The rearrangement joins TRBV20-1 to TRBJ1-2; D is unresolved. Germline V gene lookup returns CDR1 DFQATT and CDR2 SNEGSKA (reference sequence). The V and J ends lost 3 bases and 5 bases respectively, with 16 bases between them. The CDR3 loop spans 14 amino acids. The CDR3 DNA sequence: TGCAGTGCTAGTAAGGAACTAGACCTTTATGGCTACACCTTC. Protein product: CSASKELDLYGYTF.

V and J are TRBV19 and TRBJ1-2; 10 positions match TRBD1. V dropped 3 bases and J dropped 6; count of bases not matched to a gene: 4. CDR1 is LNHDA, CDR2 SQIVND, per germline (reference sequence). The CDR3 contains 14 residues. The CDR3 coding sequence is TGTGCCAGTAGTATCTCGACAGGGGGCGATGGCTACACCTTC. As protein: CASSISTGGDGYTF.

This clone occurred a few times. V usage is TRBV28 and J usage is TRBJ2-5, with D possibly TRBD2 on 6 matching bases. Trimming stripped 5 bases from V and 5 bases from J, with 12 bases between. CDR3 length: 13 residues. Per the germline V gene, CDR1 is MDHEN and CDR2 is SYDVKM. CDR3 loop: CASSRGTEETQYF. In nucleotides, the CDR3 is TGTGCCAGCAGTCGGGGGACGGAGGAGACCCAGTACTTC.

This rearrangement joins TRBV15 to TRBJ1-6; D unclear. The CDR3 extends over 12 amino acids. Germline V lookup: CDR1 LNHNV, CDR2 YYDKDF (reference sequence). V lost 2 bases, J lost 14 bases, and 10 bases lay in between. CDR3 residues: CATSRPPGSLHF. CDR3 nucleotides: TGTGCCACCAGCAGACCCCCCGGGTCCCTCCACTTT.

This sequence joins TRBV2 and TRBJ2-5, with D possibly TRBD1 on 6 matching bases. This CDR3 region has 14 residues. CDR1 and CDR2 from the germline V gene are SNHLY and FYNNEI. Trimming pared 7 bases from V and 2 bases from J, leaving 14 bases between. CDR3 region: CASTEQGRQETQYF. DNA for the CDR3: TGTGCCAGCACCGAACAGGGACGTCAAGAGACCCAGTACTTC.

This clone was found once. The chain employs TRBV7-2 and TRBJ2-7; perhaps TRBD1 as D (6 bases). The germline V gene encodes CDR1 SGHTA and CDR2 FQGNSA. V shed 4 bases and J shed 2 bases, with 12 bases lying between them. The CDR3 runs to 14 residues. In nucleotides, the CDR3 is TGTGCCAGCAGCTACCCCGGGACACCCTACGAGCAGTACTTC. It is translated as CASSYPGTPYEQYF. Based on the CDR3 plus reference TRBV7-2 and TRBJ2-7, the full variable domain is GAGVSQSPSNKVTEKGKDVELRCDPISGHTALYWYRQSLGQGLEFLIYFQGNSAPDKSGLPSDRFSAERTGGSVSTLTIQRTQQEDSAVYLCASSYPGTPYEQYFGPGTRLTVT.

This chain uses TRBV28 with TRBJ1-3, with D unclear. CDR1 is MDHEN, CDR2 SYDVKM, per germline. This CDR3 contains 14 residues. Trimming shortened V by 7 bases and J by 2 bases, and 12 bases separated the two germline ends. CDR3 DNA sequence: TGTGCCAGCACCGAGCGAGGGACTGGAAACACCATATATTTT. Its translation: CASTERGTGNTIYF.

V and J are TRBV4-3 and TRBJ1-2; 7 bases align to TRBD1. CDR3 length: 15 residues. Germline loops: CDR1 LGHNA, CDR2 YSLEER. Losses at the gene ends were 0 bases for V and 4 bases for J; bases not matched to a gene: 5. CDR3 sequence: CASSQDRGGVYGYTF. CDR3 bases: TGCGCCAGCAGCCAAGATCGAGGGGGCGTCTATGGCTACACCTTC.